The 26 T cell receptor beta chains below come from one sample, sequenced in a study of cytomegalovirus exposure and HLA in healthy donors (dated by TCRdb to 2017 to 2019). The library was built by means of the immunoSEQ multiplex PCR assay. For the multiplex PCR, a mixture combining 60 forward primers for TCR Vbeta segments and 13 reverse primers for TCR Jbeta segments was used. What TCRdb holds here is the immuneACCESS table cut down to in-frame rearrangements. Part of the clones is not present; checked against another copy, under half of the missing clones reflect an unresolved V gene, and the others are unexplained. The sample records about 110,000 clones, about four fifths of which are singletons. The ten largest clones represent roughly 1.2% of the sample. Sequencing was done on a sample of PBMCs. The receptors shown here come from a man aged 25 to 45 in good health and CMV-seronegative.

J is TRBJ2-7 and V is TRBV5-4; 8 bases are a match to TRBD1. Looked up from germline, CDR1 is SGHNT and CDR2 is YYREEE (reference sequence). With 4 bases clipped from V and 2 bases from J, the junction kept 8 bases outside the gene matches. CDR3 length equals 15 residues. CDR3 sequence reads: CASSIGQGSTYEQYF. Here the CDR3 DNA reads TGTGCCAGCAGCATCGGACAGGGCTCAACCTACGAGCAGTACTTC. The full variable domain, with the rest looked up from reference TRBV5-4 and TRBJ2-7, is ETGVTQSPTHLIKTRGQQVTLRCSSQSGHNTVSWYQQALGQGPQFIFQYYREEENGRGNFPPRFSGLQFPNYSSELNVNALELDDSALYLCASSIGQGSTYEQYFGPGTRLTVT.

The V and J genes are TRBV28 and TRBJ1-5; 9 nucleotides line up with TRBD1. V was clipped by 5 bases and J by 6 bases; unmatched bases: 11. This CDR3 has 16 amino acids. Germline values: CDR1 MDHEN, CDR2 SYDVKM. CDR3 coding DNA: TGTGCCAGCAGTCCCCGTGGAACAGGGGGCCGTCAGCCCCAGCATTTT. Its translation: CASSPRGTGGRQPQHF.

The chain carries TRBV7-6 and TRBJ1-1, with a weak D call TRBD1 (5 bases). Germline V CDR1 and CDR2: SGHVS, FNYEAQ. This CDR3 is 16 amino acids long. With 5 bases removed from V and 4 bases from J, the gap between germline ends came to 20 bases. CDR3 coding DNA: TGTGCCAGCAGCACCGAAAGCTGGGGGGATACCACTGAAGCTTTCTTT. This translates into CASSTESWGDTTEAFF.

The chain combines TRBV14 with TRBJ1-2; no clear D. The CDR3 extends over 16 amino acids. V was shortened by 3 bases and J by 1 base, with 15 bases between the two germline ends. In germline, CDR1 is SGHDN, CDR2 FVKESK. This chain's CDR3 is CASSQAGFRFNYGYTF. As DNA, the CDR3 is TGTGCCAGCAGCCAGGCAGGTTTCCGTTTTAACTATGGCTACACCTTC.

The chain joins TRBV9 to TRBJ2-5, with D perhaps TRBD2 (6 bases). With 1 base removed from V and 5 bases from J, the gap between germline ends came to 12 bases. CDR3 length: 14 amino acids. Germline-derived CDR1 and CDR2 are SGDLS and YYNGEE. Here the CDR3 DNA reads TGTGCCAGCAGCGTAAGGTCGGCGGGGGAGACCCAGTACTTC. Protein: CASSVRSAGETQYF.

The chain employs TRBV10-3 and TRBJ2-1; 7 nucleotides line up with TRBD1. The CDR3 contains 16 residues. Germline V gene data show CDR1 as ENHRY and CDR2 as SYGVKD. V was pared by 4 bases and J by 6 bases, with 12 bases of the junction left unmatched. The CDR3 bases are TGTGCCATCAGTGGGAACAGGGGTGAGGGTACCAATGAGCAGTTCTTC. Its protein product is CAISGNRGEGTNEQFF.

The gene calls are TRBV19 and TRBJ2-7, with 9 bases that match TRBD1. The CDR3 spans 15 residues. CDR1 and CDR2 (germline): LNHDA, SQIVND (reference sequence). V trimming: 3 bases; J trimming: 3 bases; junction bases outside the gene matches: 6. The CDR3 DNA reads as TGTGCCAGTAGTATCTTATCGGGACAGGGCTACGAGCAGTACTTC. As protein: CASSILSGQGYEQYF.

The chain joins TRBV28 to TRBJ1-2, with no clear D. Germline V gene data show CDR1 as MDHEN and CDR2 as SYDVKM. Trimming removed 2 bases from V and 3 bases from J, with 7 bases in between. The CDR3 contains 13 residues. The CDR3 nucleotides are TGTGCCAGCAGTTTAGCCGGGGACTATGGCTACACCTTC. Protein product: CASSLAGDYGYTF.

V is TRBV5-1 and J is TRBJ2-7, with D possibly matching TRBD1 (6 bases). The CDR3 is made up of 14 amino acids. Deletions cut 3 bases from V and 1 base from J, with 11 bases between. Germline V gives CDR1 SGHRS, CDR2 YFSETQ. Here the CDR3 DNA reads TGCGCCAGCAGCTCAGGGACACAATCCTACGAGCAGTACTTC. This codes for CASSSGTQSYEQYF.

This sequence joins TRBV19 and TRBJ1-2, with D perhaps matching TRBD1 (5 bases). V lost 5 bases to trimming and J lost 4 bases, with 11 bases between them. This CDR3 comprises 13 residues. CDR1 is LNHDA, CDR2 SQIVND, per germline (reference sequence). This CDR3 is CASSLRGLYGYTF. For the CDR3, the DNA is TGTGCCAGTAGTCTGAGGGGACTCTATGGCTACACCTTC.

V usage is TRBV5-4 and J usage is TRBJ2-5, with TRBD2 matching 7 bases. This CDR3 comprises 15 residues. Trimming at V came to 0 bases and at J to 2 bases, leaving 4 bases not matched to a gene. Germline CDR1 reads SGHNT; CDR2 reads YYREEE (reference sequence). The CDR3, as DNA: TGTGCCAGCAGCTTGGCTCTTAGCGGGCAAGAGACCCAGTACTTC. This encodes CASSLALSGQETQYF.

This clone was seen only a few times. The CDR3 sequence: CASSFAAGGTEAFF. The CDR3 coding sequence is TGTGCCAGCAGTTTTGCGGCCGGGGGGACTGAAGCTTTCTTT. This chain links TRBV28 with TRBJ1-1, with a possible D match to TRBD1 (5 bases). CDR1 and CDR2 from the germline V gene are MDHEN and SYDVKM. The V end was cut by 3 bases, the J end by 5 bases, with 13 bases between. This CDR3 is 14 amino acids long.

The chain couples TRBV6-6 to TRBJ2-7; 12 bases map to TRBD2. The CDR3 totals 14 residues. Germline CDR1 reads MNHNY; CDR2 reads SVGAGI (reference sequence). Unmatched junction bases numbered 2, after V lost 4 bases and J lost 4 bases. Here the CDR3 DNA reads TGTGCCAGCAGTTCCGGGACTAGCGGGTACGAGCAGTACTTC. Encoded protein: CASSSGTSGYEQYF.

This clone appeared once. Germline is not matched at one junction end, which may reflect a read error. The gene calls are TRBV9 and TRBJ1-4, with D hard to call. Germline CDR1 is SGDLS and CDR2 is YYNGEE. The CDR3 is 13 residues long. CDR3 sequence: CASSVAQYEKLFF. The CDR3 nucleotides read TGTGCCAGCAGCGTAGCACAGTATGAGAAACTGTTTTTT.

The chain uses TRBV7-9 and TRBJ2-7; D unresolved. The CDR3 loop spans 13 amino acids. The V end was cut by 1 base, the J end by 2 bases, with 6 bases between. CDR1 is SEHNR and CDR2 is FQNEAQ in the germline V gene (reference sequence). The CDR3 DNA is TGTGCCAGCAGCTTAGACACAACCTACGAGCAGTACTTC. Its protein is CASSLDTTYEQYF.

The chain links TRBV7-9 to TRBJ2-7, with TRBD2 as a possible D gene (7 bases). The V end lost 5 bases, the J end lost 2 bases, and 10 bases lay between the germline ends. The CDR3 consists of 13 residues. The germline gives CDR1 SEHNR, CDR2 FQNEAQ (reference sequence). In DNA, the CDR3 is TGTGCCAGCAGCCCGGGGGGCACCTACGAGCAGTACTTC. Translation gives CASSPGGTYEQYF.

The chain combines TRBV5-5 with TRBJ1-5; no firm D call. The CDR3 has 12 amino acids. Germline lookup yields CDR1 SGHKS and CDR2 YYEKEE (reference sequence). V lost 3 bases to trimming and J lost 4 bases, with 5 bases between them. The CDR3 sequence: CASSSLNQPQHF. CDR3 nucleotide sequence: TGTGCCAGCAGCTCCCTAAATCAGCCCCAGCATTTT.

The CDR3 protein is CASSEAGLAGGDTQYF. Written as DNA, the CDR3 is TGTGCCAGCAGTGAAGCAGGACTAGCGGGGGGAGATACGCAGTATTTT. V and J are TRBV2 and TRBJ2-3, with 14 bases lining up with TRBD2. V lost 0 bases and J lost 5; bases outside the gene matches: 1. From germline, CDR1 is SNHLY and CDR2 FYNNEI. The CDR3 totals 16 residues.

The chain couples TRBV27 to TRBJ2-3; D perhaps matches TRBD1 (5 bases). V was trimmed by 3 bases and J by 2 bases, leaving 12 bases between them. This CDR3 is 15 amino acids long. Germline V lookup: CDR1 MNHEY, CDR2 SMNVEV (reference sequence). CDR3: CASSFDREDTDTQYF. CDR3 DNA: TGTGCCAGCAGTTTCGACAGAGAAGACACAGATACGCAGTATTTT.

In its sample, this clone was seen a few times. The V gene is TRBV6-1, the J gene TRBJ2-3, with D unresolved. V dropped 0 bases and J dropped 6 bases, with 7 bases sitting between them. The germline V gene encodes CDR1 MNHNS and CDR2 SASEGT. The CDR3 loop spans 13 amino acids. The CDR3 sequence is CASSEASGDTQYF. Here the CDR3 DNA reads TGTGCCAGCAGTGAAGCGTCGGGTGATACGCAGTATTTT.

The chain uses TRBV9 and TRBJ2-5; 13 bases fit TRBD2. Germline values: CDR1 SGDLS, CDR2 YYNGEE. CDR3 length equals 18 residues. V gave up 4 bases and J gave up 7 bases; unmatched junction bases: 16. CDR3 sequence (DNA): TGTGCCAGCAGCTGGACTAGCGGGAGCCAACTCGGACCGGTGACCCAGTACTTC. Protein: CASSWTSGSQLGPVTQYF.

This rearrangement joins TRBV28 to TRBJ1-2; D remains ambiguous. Trimming removed 1 base at V and 2 bases at J, with 8 bases between. This CDR3 is built from 14 residues. Germline V gene data show CDR1 as MDHEN and CDR2 as SYDVKM. This CDR3 reads CASSLLAENYGYTF. The CDR3 DNA follows: TGTGCCAGCAGTTTATTGGCAGAAAACTATGGCTACACCTTC.

The chain uses TRBV27 and TRBJ1-4; TRBD1 matches 10 bases. The ends lost 4 bases at V and 4 bases at J; junction bases unmatched: 9. Germline CDR1 reads MNHEY; CDR2 reads SMNVEV (reference sequence). There are 17 residues in the CDR3. The CDR3 DNA follows: TGTGCCAGCAGTTATTCCCCGACAGGGGGCTTTAATGAAAAACTGTTTTTT. Translation gives CASSYSPTGGFNEKLFF.

This clone has only a few counts. The CDR3: CARIAGAGPYNEQFF. The CDR3 region has the DNA TGTGCCAGAATTGCGGGAGCGGGCCCCTACAATGAGCAGTTCTTC. The rearrangement joins TRBV11-2 to TRBJ2-1, with 7 bases lining up with TRBD2. Per germline, CDR1 SGHAT and CDR2 FQNNGV. The CDR3 length is 15 residues. After removal of 9 bases from V and 2 bases from J, the junction contained 10 bases not matched to a gene.

The chain has TRBV27 and TRBJ1-1, with D perhaps TRBD1 (5 bases). V lost 3 bases and J lost 0, with 14 bases in between. Per the germline V gene, CDR1 is MNHEY and CDR2 is SMNVEV (reference sequence). The CDR3 is 16 residues long. As DNA, the CDR3 is TGTGCCAGCAGTTTTCGGGGGACTGCTATGAACACTGAAGCTTTCTTT. This codes for CASSFRGTAMNTEAFF.

The J gene is TRBJ2-3, the V gene TRBV5-6; TRBD2 is a possible D gene (6 bases). Trimming stripped 5 bases from V and 11 bases from J, with 15 bases between. CDR3 length equals 12 residues. The germline V gene has CDR1 SGHDT and CDR2 YYEEEE. The CDR3 DNA is TGTGCCAGCAGAACGGGAGAGGAGGGGCAGTATTTT. This gives the protein CASRTGEEGQYF. The full variable domain, completed using reference TRBV5-6 and TRBJ2-3, is DAGVTQSPTHLIKTRGQQVTLRCSPKSGHDTVSWYQQALGQGPQFIFQYYEEEERQRGNFPDRFSGHQFPNYSSELNVNALLLGDSALYLCASRTGEEGQYFGPGTRLTVL.